Below, one T cell receptor (beta chain) is given with its context. Its matching antigen is unknown. Sequencing used immunoSEQ multiplex PCR; TCRdb keeps in-frame clones, though not all of them. Among about 440,000 clones listed, around 90% were seen once. The entry originates in a study of Ad26.COV2.S vaccination and SARS-CoV-2 variants. Background on the study: Intramuscular Ad26.COV2.S at 5x10^10 or 1x10^11 viral particles.

V shed 5 bases, J shed 5 bases, and the junction held 8 bases outside the gene matches. This CDR3 has 15 amino acids. Germline V gene sequence: CDR1 SGHNT, CDR2 YENEEA. Specified treatment: some 20 received Ad26.COV2.S at low or high dose, single or two shots; roughly five received placebo; per-sample allocation not given. Specimen acquisition occurred on day 63 following the initial vaccine or placebo injection. General study findings and limits: Spike-specific TCR breadth was greater after Ad26.COV2.S than placebo.

Specimen: peripheral blood, collected in a trial of Ad26.COV2.S vaccine versus placebo. V is TRBV11-3 and J is TRBJ1-1; 10 nucleotides align to TRBD1. The sequence came from a person between 18 and 59 years old who received the Ad26.COV2.S COVID-19 vaccine or a placebo. DNA for the CDR3: TGTGCCAGCAGCCTCCGGGACAGGGGTAGAACTGAAGCTTTCTTT. Its translation: CASSLRDRGRTEAFF.